Presented here are 32 T cell receptor beta chains from one specimen sequenced in a study of control samples from healthy donors and cancer patients. Sequencing was performed with immunoSEQ multiplex PCR; in TCRdb, only in-frame clones are kept and a portion is missing. The table includes over 150,000 clones, more than 90% detected once. Source material: blood. The receptor source for this set is a woman between 40 and 55 years old in good health.

The chain joins TRBV15 to TRBJ2-4; 9 nucleotides match TRBD2. With 0 bases clipped from V and 3 bases from J, the junction kept 12 bases outside the gene matches. The germline CDR1 and CDR2 sequences are LNHNV and YYDKDF (reference sequence). The CDR3 is 19 residues long. The CDR3 DNA reads as TGTGCCACCAGCAGAGAGGGGGGGCGGGGGGGATTTGGCAAAAACATTCAGTACTTC. It is translated as CATSREGGRGGFGKNIQYF.

The J gene is TRBJ2-2, the V gene TRBV5-1, with 10 bases identical to TRBD2. Germline V gives CDR1 SGHRS, CDR2 YFSETQ. The CDR3 sequence is 15 residues long. Unmatched junction bases numbered 9, after V lost 9 bases and J lost 4 bases. The CDR3: CATTAGGTSTGELFF. CDR3 bases: TGCGCCACCACAGCGGGGGGGACCTCCACCGGGGAGCTGTTTTTT. The full variable domain, rest sourced from reference TRBV5-1 and TRBJ2-2, is KAGVTQTPRYLIKTRGQQVTLSCSPISGHRSVSWYQQTPGQGLQFLFEYFSETQRNKGNFPGRFSGRQFSNSRSEMNVSTLELGDSALYLCATTAGGTSTGELFFGEGSRLTVL.

About this clone: A junction boundary mismatches the germline segment, possibly from a read error. Other DNA sequences from this sample encode an identical CDR3 as well. The chain is built from TRBV5-1 and TRBJ2-3; 7 nucleotides agree with TRBD1. Germline CDR1 reads SGHRS; CDR2 reads YFSETQ. This CDR3 has 14 residues. This CDR3 reads CASSLLGGTDTQYF. The DNA for the CDR3 is TGCGCCAGCAGCTTGTTAGGGGGCACAGATACGCAATATTTT.

The chain uses TRBV10-3 and TRBJ2-1, with TRBD1 matching 9 bases. The CDR3 runs 14 residues. The ends lost 2 bases at V and 9 bases at J; junction bases unmatched: 5. The germline V gene encodes CDR1 ENHRY and CDR2 SYGVKD. CDR3 in DNA: TGTGCCATCAGTGAGGTCACAGGGGGCTCTGAGCAGTTCTTC. It yields the protein CAISEVTGGSEQFF.

J is TRBJ2-3 and V is TRBV5-1, with D uncertain. V lost 4 bases and J lost 0, with 6 bases in between. The CDR3 has 13 residues. Germline CDR1 and CDR2: SGHRS and YFSETQ. CDR3 DNA sequence: TGCGCCAGCAGCGGCGACAGCACAGATACGCAGTATTTT. Translation gives CASSGDSTDTQYF.

V usage is TRBV6-5 and J usage is TRBJ1-1; D remains unclear. CDR1 is MNHEY and CDR2 is SVGAGI in the germline V gene. Trimming cost V 7 bases and J 5 bases, with 17 bases left between them. There are 14 residues in the CDR3. The CDR3 region is CASTPDWAGTEAFF. CDR3 nucleotide sequence: TGTGCCAGCACCCCCGACTGGGCAGGAACTGAAGCTTTCTTT.

The chain uses TRBV5-1 and TRBJ2-3; perhaps D is TRBD1 or TRBD2 (5 bases each). V dropped 0 bases and J dropped 5 bases, with 10 bases sitting between them. Germline V gene data show CDR1 as SGHRS and CDR2 as YFSETQ. The CDR3 spans 14 residues. Written as DNA, the CDR3 is TGCGCCAGCAGCTTGGGAGGGGATGGAGATACGCAGTATTTT. Its protein is CASSLGGDGDTQYF.

The rearrangement uses TRBV5-6 and TRBJ1-1; tentative D call: TRBD1 (6 bases). Trimming stripped 2 bases from V and 5 bases from J, with 7 bases between. This CDR3 has 12 amino acids. CDR1 and CDR2 (germline): SGHDT, YYEEEE. The chain's CDR3 is CASSFQGTEAFF. As DNA, the CDR3 is TGTGCCAGCAGCTTCCAGGGGACTGAAGCTTTCTTT.

This clone was seen once. This chain connects TRBV7-6 to TRBJ2-2; possibly TRBD1 for D (6 bases). The CDR3 has 15 amino acids. The V end was cut by 1 base, the J end by 7 bases, with 13 bases between. Per the germline V gene, CDR1 is SGHVS and CDR2 is FNYEAQ. The CDR3 region has the DNA TGTGCCAGCAGCTTAGGGATGGGGGCGTTCGGGGAGCTGTTTTTT. Protein sequence: CASSLGMGAFGELFF.

There are many counts of this clone. The chain links TRBV7-9 to TRBJ2-7; no definite D call. Germline loops: CDR1 SEHNR, CDR2 FQNEAQ (reference sequence). The CDR3 has 12 amino acids. V lost 2 bases and J lost 7, with 9 bases in between. The CDR3 loop is CASSLLSGEQYF. The CDR3 DNA is TGTGCCAGCAGCTTATTGTCTGGGGAGCAGTACTTC.

CDR3 amino acids: CASSNGGGLYNEQFF. CDR3 nucleotide sequence: TGTGCCAGCAGTAACGGAGGGGGACTTTACAATGAGCAGTTCTTC. The gene calls are TRBV2 and TRBJ2-1; D may correspond to TRBD1 or TRBD2 (6 bases each). The CDR3 is 15 amino acids. The germline CDR1 and CDR2 sequences are SNHLY and FYNNEI. V lost 5 bases and J 4 bases, leaving 15 bases between the germline ends.

The chain carries TRBV3-1 (or the pseudogene TRBV3-2) and TRBJ1-2; D ambiguous. The ends were cut back, 8 bases at V and 5 bases at J, with 15 bases in the middle. There are 13 residues in the CDR3. The germline CDR1 and CDR2 sequences are LGHDT and YNNKEL (reference sequence). CDR3 sequence (DNA): TGTGCCAGCTCGGGCCTGGATGGGTATGGCTACACCTTC. This translates into CASSGLDGYGYTF.

The chain combines TRBV5-6 with TRBJ1-5; D is ambiguous. The length of the CDR3 is 17 residues. V lost 1 base and J 0 bases, leaving 14 bases between the germline ends. Germline V gives CDR1 SGHDT, CDR2 YYEEEE. Here the CDR3 reads CASSLWMSINSNQPQHF. The CDR3 DNA follows: TGTGCCAGCAGCTTGTGGATGTCTATCAATAGCAATCAGCCCCAGCATTTT.

The chain combines TRBV6-5 with TRBJ1-1; 7 nucleotides match TRBD1. This CDR3 has 13 residues. J was trimmed by 2 bases and V by 10 bases; bases with no gene match: 7. Germline V gene data show CDR1 as MNHEY and CDR2 as SVGAGI. DNA for the CDR3: TGTGCCACCCAAGGGGGCTTTAACACTGAAGCTTTCTTT. Its protein is CATQGGFNTEAFF.

V usage is TRBV12-3 or TRBV12-4 and J usage is TRBJ2-1; D tentatively reads TRBD1 or TRBD2 (5 bases each). This CDR3 comprises 12 residues. Trimming cost V 7 bases and J 12 bases, with 16 bases left between them. The CDR3 here is CASNPREGAQFF. CDR3 DNA sequence: TGTGCCAGCAACCCCCGGGAAGGGGCGCAGTTCTTC.

The chain links TRBV12-3 or TRBV12-4 to TRBJ1-2; D ambiguous. V was trimmed by 3 bases and J by 3 bases, leaving 8 bases between them. This CDR3 comprises 13 residues. The CDR3 DNA reads as TGTGCCAGCAGTTTTAACAGAGACTATGGCTACACCTTC. Translated: CASSFNRDYGYTF.

V is TRBV29-1 and J is TRBJ2-1; 8 nucleotides line up with TRBD2. CDR3 size: 14 residues. CDR1 SQVTM and CDR2 ANQGSEA come from the germline V gene. V dropped 6 bases and J dropped 10; count of bases not matched to a gene: 14. CDR3 sequence (DNA): TGCAGCGTCCCTCGGGGGGGGAGACCCCGGGAGCAGTTCTTC. Amino acids: CSVPRGGRPREQFF.

The rearrangement links TRBV11-2 to TRBJ1-1, with 7 bases that match TRBD1. Germline V gene sequence: CDR1 SGHAT, CDR2 FQNNGV. The CDR3 contains 14 residues. With V trimmed by 8 bases and J by 2 bases, 8 bases remained unmatched. The CDR3 here is CASGAGTANTEAFF. The CDR3 nucleotides read TGTGCCAGCGGCGCCGGGACAGCCAACACTGAAGCTTTCTTT.

The gene calls are TRBV9 and TRBJ1-1; possibly TRBD1 for D (5 bases). CDR3 length: 16 amino acids. V dropped 4 bases and J dropped 0 bases, with 16 bases sitting between them. The germline CDR1 and CDR2 sequences are SGDLS and YYNGEE. CDR3 sequence (DNA): TGTGCCAGCAGCCCTCTCCTGGGGGGGGTGAACACTGAAGCTTTCTTT. Translation: CASSPLLGGVNTEAFF. Full variable domain (rest looked up from reference TRBV9 and TRBJ1-1): DSGVTQTPKHLITATGQRVTLRCSPRSGDLSVYWYQQSLDQGLQFLIQYYNGEERAKGNILERFSAQQFPDLHSELNLSSLELGDSALYFCASSPLLGGVNTEAFFGQGTRLTVV.

The CDR3 spells CASSEGTGGIPEAFF. CDR3 coding DNA: TGTGCCAGCAGTGAAGGGACAGGGGGTATCCCTGAAGCTTTCTTT. The chain links TRBV6-1 to TRBJ1-1, with TRBD1 matching 10 bases. Trimming took 1 base from V and 6 from J; bases not matched to a gene: 5. Looked up from germline, CDR1 is MNHNS and CDR2 is SASEGT. The CDR3 runs to 15 residues.

This chain joins TRBV6-1 and TRBJ2-2; 8 nucleotides match TRBD2. Germline CDR1 reads MNHNS; CDR2 reads SASEGT. The CDR3 runs 16 residues. V was pared by 2 bases and J by 7 bases, with 9 bases of the junction left unmatched. CDR3 in amino acids: CASSEWVAGMSGELFF. DNA of the CDR3: TGTGCCAGCAGTGAATGGGTAGCGGGGATGAGCGGGGAGCTGTTTTTT.

The rearrangement joins TRBV14 to TRBJ1-2; no clear D. This CDR3 spans 13 amino acids. Trimming took off 3 bases at V and 1 base at J, with 6 bases between the two ends. From germline, CDR1 is SGHDN and CDR2 FVKESK. CDR3 amino acids: CASSHTVNYGYTF. In nucleotides, the CDR3 is TGTGCCAGCAGCCACACAGTTAACTATGGCTACACCTTC. Looking up the rest from reference TRBV14 and TRBJ1-2 gives the full variable domain: EAGVTQFPSHSVIEKGQTVTLRCDPISGHDNLYWYRRVMGKEIKFLLHFVKESKQDESGMPNNRFLAERTGGTYSTLKVQPAELEDSGVYFCASSHTVNYGYTFGSGTRLTVV.

The V and J genes are TRBV7-2 and TRBJ2-5; D remains unclear. The CDR3 covers 11 residues. In germline, CDR1 is SGHTA, CDR2 FQGNSA. Trimming shortened V by 6 bases and J by 5 bases, and 7 bases separated the two germline ends. As DNA, the CDR3 is TGTGCCAGCAGTCCTGGTGAGACCCAGTACTTC. This gives the protein CASSPGETQYF.

The chain couples TRBV4-1 to TRBJ1-1, with unresolved D. Germline V CDR1 and CDR2: MGHRA, YSYEKL. The CDR3 is made up of 14 amino acids. Trimming shortened V by 1 base and J by 5 bases, and 11 bases separated the two germline ends. In nucleotides, the CDR3 is TGCGCCAGCAGCCAAGTGGAGGGTGGGACTGAAGCTTTCTTT. Its translation is CASSQVEGGTEAFF.

This chain links TRBV19 with TRBJ2-1, with a possible D match to TRBD2 (5 bases). V lost 3 bases, J lost 7 bases, and 10 bases lay in between. Germline CDR1 is LNHDA and CDR2 is SQIVND (reference sequence). There are 13 residues in the CDR3. The CDR3 loop reads CASSIHTGNEQFF. The CDR3 DNA reads TGTGCCAGTAGTATCCATACGGGGAATGAGCAGTTCTTC.

The chain employs TRBV27 and TRBJ1-2; 12 bases fit TRBD1. V lost 6 bases and J lost 4; bases outside the gene matches: 12. This CDR3 has 17 residues. Germline assignment: CDR1 MNHEY and CDR2 SMNVEV (reference sequence). In DNA, the CDR3 is TGTGCCAGCAGCCGGTGGGGGACAGGGGGCGCCGGCTATGGCTACACCTTC. The encoded protein is CASSRWGTGGAGYGYTF.

V usage is TRBV5-1 and J usage is TRBJ2-5, with D unclear. The CDR3 length is 13 residues. Germline assignment: CDR1 SGHRS and CDR2 YFSETQ. V was trimmed by 0 bases and J by 4 bases, leaving 7 bases between them. CDR3 region: CASSLGYGETQYF. The CDR3 region has the DNA TGCGCCAGCAGCTTGGGATATGGAGAGACCCAGTACTTC.

This chain connects TRBV7-6 to TRBJ1-4; tentatively, D is TRBD1 (6 bases). This CDR3 comprises 15 residues. V was trimmed by 5 bases and J by 10 bases, leaving 20 bases between them. Germline loops: CDR1 SGHVS, CDR2 FNYEAQ. CDR3 residues: CASSPEGQYVGKLFF. The CDR3 DNA reads as TGTGCCAGCAGCCCGGAAGGACAGTATGTAGGAAAACTGTTTTTT.

The J gene is TRBJ2-1, the V gene TRBV10-2; maybe TRBD1 (6 bases). The CDR3 has 14 amino acids. CDR1 is WSHSY and CDR2 is SAAADI in the germline V gene. The V end lost 6 bases, the J end lost 8 bases, and 17 bases lay between the germline ends. The CDR3 region has the DNA TGCGCCAGCAGCCCCTGGGGGCCCATGGATGAGCAGTTCTTC. Translated, it gives CASSPWGPMDEQFF.

The chain is built from TRBV6-1 and TRBJ2-3; D remains unclear. Looked up from germline, CDR1 is MNHNS and CDR2 is SASEGT. CDR3 length equals 14 residues. V was pared by 1 base and J by 6 bases, with 11 bases between. The CDR3 DNA sequence: TGTGCCAGCAGTGAAGGACCAGCTCGGGATACGCAGTATTTT. This translates into CASSEGPARDTQYF.

V usage is TRBV7-2 and J usage is TRBJ1-6; a weak D match, TRBD1 (5 bases). The V and J ends lost 3 bases and 14 bases respectively, with 11 bases between them. The V gene's germline CDR1 is SGHTA and CDR2 FQGNSA. This CDR3 is built from 12 residues. The CDR3 spells CASSLVGVALHF. CDR3 bases: TGTGCCAGCAGCTTGGTGGGGGTTGCCCTCCACTTT.

This clone was seen a single time. The V gene is TRBV6-4, the J gene TRBJ2-3, with 9 bases that match TRBD1. The CDR3 loop spans 15 amino acids. Germline loops: CDR1 MRHNA, CDR2 SNTAGT. V lost 5 bases, J lost 2 bases, and 5 bases stayed unmatched. This CDR3 is CASSYRGRSTDTQYF. The CDR3 DNA follows: TGTGCCAGCAGTTACAGGGGGCGATCCACAGATACGCAGTATTTT.